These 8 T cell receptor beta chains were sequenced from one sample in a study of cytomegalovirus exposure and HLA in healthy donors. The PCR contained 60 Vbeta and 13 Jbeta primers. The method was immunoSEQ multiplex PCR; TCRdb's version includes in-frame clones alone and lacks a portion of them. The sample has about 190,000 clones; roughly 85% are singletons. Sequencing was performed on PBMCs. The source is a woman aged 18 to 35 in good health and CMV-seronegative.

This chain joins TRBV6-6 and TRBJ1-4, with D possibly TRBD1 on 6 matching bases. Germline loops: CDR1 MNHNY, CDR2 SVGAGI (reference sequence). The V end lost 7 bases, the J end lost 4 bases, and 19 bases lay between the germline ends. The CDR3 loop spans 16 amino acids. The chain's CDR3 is CASISDLGAINEKLFF. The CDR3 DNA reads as TGTGCCAGCATTTCGGATTTGGGGGCGATTAATGAAAAACTGTTTTTT.

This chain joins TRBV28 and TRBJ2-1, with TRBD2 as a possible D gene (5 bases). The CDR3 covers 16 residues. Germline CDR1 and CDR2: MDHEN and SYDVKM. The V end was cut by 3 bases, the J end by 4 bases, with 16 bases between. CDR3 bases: TGTGCCAGCAGTTTTATATCGGACTCTCTGTACAATGAGCAGTTCTTC. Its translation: CASSFISDSLYNEQFF. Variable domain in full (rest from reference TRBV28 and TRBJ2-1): DVKVTQSSRYLVKRTGEKVFLECVQDMDHENMFWYRQDPGLGLRLIYFSYDVKMKEKGDIPEGYSVSREKKERFSLILESASTNQTSMYLCASSFISDSLYNEQFFGPGTRLTVL.

CDR3 sequence (DNA): TGCGCCAGCAGCCAAGGTCAGGGGGCCGGGGAGACCCAGTACTTC. Translating it yields CASSQGQGAGETQYF. V and J are TRBV4-3 and TRBJ2-5; 8 bases are a match to TRBD1. Germline CDR1 and CDR2: LGHNA and YSLEER. The CDR3 is made up of 15 amino acids. V lost 1 base, J lost 5 bases, and 6 bases stayed unmatched.

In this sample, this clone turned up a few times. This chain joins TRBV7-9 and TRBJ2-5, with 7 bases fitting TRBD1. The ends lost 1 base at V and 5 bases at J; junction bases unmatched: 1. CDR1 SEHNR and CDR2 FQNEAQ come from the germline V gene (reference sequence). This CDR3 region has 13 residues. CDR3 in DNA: TGTGCCAGCAGCTTAGTGACAGGGGAGACCCAGTACTTC. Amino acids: CASSLVTGETQYF.

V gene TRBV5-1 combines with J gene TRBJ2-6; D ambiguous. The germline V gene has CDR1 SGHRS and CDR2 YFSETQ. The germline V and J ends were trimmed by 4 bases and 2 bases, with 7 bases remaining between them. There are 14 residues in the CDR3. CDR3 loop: CASSVYAGANVLTF. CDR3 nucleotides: TGCGCCAGCAGCGTCTACGCTGGGGCCAACGTCCTGACTTTC.

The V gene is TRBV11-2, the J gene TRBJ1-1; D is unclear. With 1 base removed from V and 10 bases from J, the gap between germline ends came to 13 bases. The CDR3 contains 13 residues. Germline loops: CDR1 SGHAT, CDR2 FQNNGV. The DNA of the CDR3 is TGTGCCAGCAGCTTAGTCAGAGAGGGTGGAGCTTTCTTT. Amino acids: CASSLVREGGAFF.

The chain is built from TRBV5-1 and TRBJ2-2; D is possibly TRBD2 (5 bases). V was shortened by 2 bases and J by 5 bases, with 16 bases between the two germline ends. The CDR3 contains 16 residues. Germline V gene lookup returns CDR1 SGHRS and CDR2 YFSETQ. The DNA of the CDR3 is TGCGCCAGCAGCTTCAGAGGGAGAACGTCGACCGGGGAGCTGTTTTTT. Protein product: CASSFRGRTSTGELFF.

The CDR3 region has the DNA TGTGCCAGCAGCGTAGACATCGACGGGACACCGTTCTTC. Translating gives CASSVDIDGTPFF. The chain links TRBV9 to TRBJ2-1; D possibly corresponds to TRBD1 (6 bases). Germline V gene lookup returns CDR1 SGDLS and CDR2 YYNGEE. There are 13 residues in the CDR3. V was pared by 0 bases and J by 15 bases, with 16 bases between.